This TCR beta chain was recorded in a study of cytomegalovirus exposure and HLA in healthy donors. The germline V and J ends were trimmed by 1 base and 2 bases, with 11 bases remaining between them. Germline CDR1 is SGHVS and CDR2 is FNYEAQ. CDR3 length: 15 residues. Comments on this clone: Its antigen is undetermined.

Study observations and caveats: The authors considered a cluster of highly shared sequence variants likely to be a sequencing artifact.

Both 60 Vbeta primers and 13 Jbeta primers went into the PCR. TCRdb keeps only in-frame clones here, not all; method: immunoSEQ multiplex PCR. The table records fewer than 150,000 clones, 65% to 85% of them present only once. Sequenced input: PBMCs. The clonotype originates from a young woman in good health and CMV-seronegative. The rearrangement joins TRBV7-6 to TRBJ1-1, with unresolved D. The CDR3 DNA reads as TGTGCCAGCAGCTTAGTCGCAGGATCAAACACTGAAGCTTTCTTT. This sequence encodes CASSLVAGSNTEAFF.